The 21 T cell receptor beta chains given below trace back to one sample, sequenced in a study of T cells expressing NK-cell markers. TCRdb reprocessed the 5' RACE reads, with one entry per CDR3 protein and no DNA. Recorded for this sample: 350,000 to 500,000 distinct CDR3 sequences. Sequencing input: blood T cells: a sorted CD56 or NKG2C T cell subset, CD4+ or CD8+ T cells, or bulk PBMC T cells (not recorded which). The source is a woman aged 18 to 75 in good health.

The chain combines TRBV20-1 with TRBJ2-1. The germline V gene has CDR1 DFQATT and CDR2 SNEGSKA (reference sequence). The CDR3 extends over 11 amino acids. The CDR3: CSARDAYEQFF.

V gene TRBV6-1 combines with J gene TRBJ2-1; TCRdb's D gene call, TRBD1, goes unchecked for lack of DNA. The CDR3 is 15 residues long. Per the germline V gene, CDR1 is MNHNS and CDR2 is SASEGT. The CDR3 loop reads CASSVTGGHYNEQFF.

This rearrangement joins TRBV7-6 to TRBJ2-3; no DNA is available, so the TRBD2 call from TCRdb remains unchecked. The CDR3 extends over 15 amino acids. CDR1 and CDR2 (germline): SGHVS, FNYEAQ. CDR3: CASSYDAGVSDTQYF.

CDR3 loop: CASSLSGALNEQFF. V is TRBV12-3 or TRBV12-4 and J is TRBJ2-1. The CDR3 consists of 14 residues.

The V and J genes are TRBV20-1 and TRBJ1-5; lacking DNA, the TRBD1 call made by TCRdb goes unchecked. The CDR3 totals 16 residues. Germline V lookup: CDR1 DFQATT, CDR2 SNEGSKA (reference sequence). CDR3 region: CSAIGGQKYSNQPQHF.

V is TRBV7-3 and J is TRBJ2-5. Germline loops: CDR1 SGHTA, CDR2 FQGTGA. CDR3 length equals 11 residues. The CDR3 here is CASGKGETQYF. Full variable domain (missing parts from reference TRBV7-3 and TRBJ2-5): GAGVSQTPSNKVTEKGKYVELRCDPISGHTALYWYRQSLGQGPEFLIYFQGTGAADDSGLPNDRFFAVRPEGSVSTLKIQRTERGDSAVYLCASGKGETQYFGPGTRLLVL.

The V call is TRBV24-1, the J call TRBJ2-5; TCRdb proposes TRBD1, but this gene call is untestable without DNA. CDR1 KGHDR and CDR2 SFDVKD come from the germline V gene. The CDR3 sequence is 21 residues long. CDR3 region: CATSDLPSPISGGGGQETQYF.

The chain employs TRBV12-3 or TRBV12-4 and TRBJ1-2; TCRdb reports TRBD1, a call that lacks DNA to check it against. The CDR3 has 13 amino acids. CDR3 sequence reads: CASSPRGRVGYTF.

The chain employs TRBV5-1 and TRBJ2-1; the TRBD2 assignment by TCRdb is unverifiable without DNA. The CDR3 runs 15 residues. Per the germline V gene, CDR1 is SGHRS and CDR2 is YFSETQ. CDR3 sequence reads: CASSSMAGLTDEQFF.

CDR3 residues: CASSFDRGSYGYTF. The chain is built from TRBV7-2 and TRBJ1-2; TCRdb's assignment of TRBD1 cannot be checked, as there is no DNA. Germline CDR1 is SGHTA and CDR2 is FQGNSA. The CDR3 spans 14 residues.

The rearrangement uses TRBV6-2 or TRBV6-3 and TRBJ2-3. The CDR3 length is 12 residues. Per the germline V gene, CDR1 is MNHEY and CDR2 is SVGEGT. The CDR3 region is CASRATTDTQYF.

The V gene is TRBV3-1, the J gene TRBJ1-2; TCRdb gives TRBD1 as the D gene, but with no DNA this cannot be confirmed. The CDR3 covers 16 residues. CDR1 is LGHDT and CDR2 is YNNKEL in the germline V gene (reference sequence). CDR3 sequence: CASSQAGTGSFYGYTF.

This chain connects TRBV4-3 to TRBJ2-1; without DNA, the TCRdb call of TRBD1 cannot be checked. CDR1 is LGHNA, CDR2 YSLEER, per germline. The CDR3 length is 16 residues. This chain's CDR3 is CASSQDGAEAYNEQFF.

The genes are TRBV7-7 and TRBJ2-1; TCRdb's assignment of TRBD1 cannot be checked, as there is no DNA. CDR1 SSHAT and CDR2 FNYEAQ come from the germline V gene (reference sequence). This CDR3 has 15 residues. Here the CDR3 reads CASSRSGGTYNEQFF.

The chain links TRBV19 to TRBJ1-1. The CDR3 has 14 amino acids. The V gene's germline CDR1 is LNHDA and CDR2 SQIVND (reference sequence). The chain's CDR3 is CASSIVLGSTEAFF.

The chain carries TRBV13 and TRBJ2-1; TCRdb proposes TRBD2, but this gene call is untestable without DNA. Germline values: CDR1 PRHDT, CDR2 FYEKMQ (reference sequence). The CDR3 has 17 residues. The CDR3 region is CASSPLFSGSGMKEQFF.

V and J are TRBV29-1 and TRBJ1-2; TCRdb's D gene call, TRBD1, goes unchecked for lack of DNA. Germline V gene lookup returns CDR1 SQVTM and CDR2 ANQGSEA. The CDR3 runs 15 residues. CDR3 amino acids: CSVGQGAVLKDGYTF.

V gene TRBV20-1 combines with J gene TRBJ2-5; TCRdb reports TRBD1, a call that lacks DNA to check it against. CDR3 length equals 12 residues. The germline gives CDR1 DFQATT, CDR2 SNEGSKA (reference sequence). The CDR3: CSAPDRVETQYF.

The rearrangement joins TRBV6-2 or TRBV6-3 to TRBJ1-2; TCRdb's D call, TRBD1, is unchecked because there is no DNA. From germline, CDR1 is MNHEY and CDR2 SVGEGT. CDR3 length equals 15 residues. CDR3 residues: CASSYSGPRGNGYTF.

The chain is built from TRBV18 and TRBJ2-1. The CDR3 is 13 residues long. Germline V gene sequence: CDR1 KGHSH, CDR2 LQKENI. CDR3 sequence: CASSSTVYNEQFF. Using reference TRBV18 and TRBJ2-1 for the parts outside the CDR3, the full variable domain is NAGVMQNPRHLVRRRGQEARLRCSPMKGHSHVYWYRQLPEEGLKFMVYLQKENIIDESGMPKERFSAEFPKEGPSILRIQQVVRGDSAAYFCASSSTVYNEQFFGPGTRLTVL.

The chain has TRBV4-3 and TRBJ1-6. This CDR3 comprises 16 residues. From germline, CDR1 is LGHNA and CDR2 YSLEER. The CDR3 loop is CASSQAGTLYNSPLHF.